Below, one T cell receptor beta chain is given with its context. What it recognizes is unknown. The source of the sample is a study of cytomegalovirus exposure and HLA in healthy donors. The CDR3 has 14 amino acids. CDR1 SGHTA and CDR2 FQGNSA come from the germline V gene. J was trimmed by 9 bases and V by 1 base; bases with no gene match: 3. Points from the study as a whole: Fewer N-insertions than the approximately 700-donor mean were reportedly shown by an Asian-associated ancestry cluster in a later analysis.

PCR employed 60 Vbeta and 13 Jbeta primers. Original processing notes: Unique TCR beta chains numbered around 80 million in a later analysis, with around 11 million shared. The method was immunoSEQ multiplex PCR; TCRdb's version includes in-frame clones alone and lacks a portion of them. V and J calls and clone size are as listed in that table; D and trimming were resolved from the DNA. The sample lists 110,000 to 150,000 clones, roughly 80% occurring once. The sample consisted of PBMCs. The chain combines TRBV7-2 with TRBJ2-1; TRBD2 agrees at 10 bases. The sequence derives from a male donor in good health and CMV-seronegative. The CDR3 sequence: CASSLGASGGEQFF. DNA of the CDR3: TGTGCCAGCAGCTTAGGGGCTAGCGGGGGTGAGCAGTTCTTC. Full variable domain (missing parts from reference TRBV7-2 and TRBJ2-1): GAGVSQSPSNKVTEKGKDVELRCDPISGHTALYWYRQSLGQGLEFLIYFQGNSAPDKSGLPSDRFSAERTGGSVSTLTIQRTQQEDSAVYLCASSLGASGGEQFFGPGTRLTVL.